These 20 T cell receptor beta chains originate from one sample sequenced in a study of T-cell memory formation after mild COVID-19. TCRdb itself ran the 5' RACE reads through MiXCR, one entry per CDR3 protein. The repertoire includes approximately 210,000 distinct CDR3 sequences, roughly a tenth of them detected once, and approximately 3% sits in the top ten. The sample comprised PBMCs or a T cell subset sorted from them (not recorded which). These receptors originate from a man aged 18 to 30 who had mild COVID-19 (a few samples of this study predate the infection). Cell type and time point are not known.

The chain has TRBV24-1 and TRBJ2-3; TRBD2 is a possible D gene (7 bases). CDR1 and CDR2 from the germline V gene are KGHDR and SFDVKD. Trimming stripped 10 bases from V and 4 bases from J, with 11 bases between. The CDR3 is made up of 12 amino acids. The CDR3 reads CATGGQADTQYF. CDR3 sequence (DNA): TGTGCCACGGGGGGGCAGGCAGATACGCAGTATTTT.

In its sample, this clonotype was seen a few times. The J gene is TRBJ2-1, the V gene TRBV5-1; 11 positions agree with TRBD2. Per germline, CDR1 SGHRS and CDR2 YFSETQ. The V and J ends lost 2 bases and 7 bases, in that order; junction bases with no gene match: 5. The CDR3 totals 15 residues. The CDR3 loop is CASSFSGGGRNEQFF. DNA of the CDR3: TGCGCCAGCAGCTTTAGCGGGGGGGGTCGGAATGAGCAGTTCTTC.

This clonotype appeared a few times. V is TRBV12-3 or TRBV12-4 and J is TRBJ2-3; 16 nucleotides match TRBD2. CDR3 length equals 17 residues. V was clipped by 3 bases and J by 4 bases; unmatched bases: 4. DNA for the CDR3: TGTGCCAGCAGTTTGACGGGACTAGCGGGGGGGTCAGATACGCAGTATTTT. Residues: CASSLTGLAGGSDTQYF.

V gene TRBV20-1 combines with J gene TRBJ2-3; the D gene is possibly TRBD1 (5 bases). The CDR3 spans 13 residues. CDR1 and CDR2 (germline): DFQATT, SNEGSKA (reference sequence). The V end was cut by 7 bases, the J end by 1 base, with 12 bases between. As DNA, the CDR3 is TGCAGTGTTCCACCGACAGGCACAGATACGCAGTATTTT. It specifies CSVPPTGTDTQYF.

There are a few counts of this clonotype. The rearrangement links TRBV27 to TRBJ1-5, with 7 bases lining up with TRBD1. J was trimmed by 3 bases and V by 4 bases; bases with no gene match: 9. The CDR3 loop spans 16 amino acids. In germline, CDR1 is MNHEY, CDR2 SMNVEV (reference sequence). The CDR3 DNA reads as TGTGCCAGCAGTTCCACCTACAGGGGTTTCAATCAGCCCCAGCATTTT. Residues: CASSSTYRGFNQPQHF.

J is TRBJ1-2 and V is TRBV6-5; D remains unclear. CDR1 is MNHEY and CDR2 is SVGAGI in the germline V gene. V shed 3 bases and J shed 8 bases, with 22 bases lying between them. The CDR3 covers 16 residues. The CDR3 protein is CASSYGGSGWGGGYTF. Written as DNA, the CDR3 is TGTGCCAGCAGTTATGGAGGCTCCGGTTGGGGAGGCGGCTACACCTTC.

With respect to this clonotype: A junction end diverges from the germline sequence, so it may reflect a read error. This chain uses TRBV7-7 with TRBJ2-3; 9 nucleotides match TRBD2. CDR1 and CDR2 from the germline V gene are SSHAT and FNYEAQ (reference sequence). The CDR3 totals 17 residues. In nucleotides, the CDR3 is TGTGCTAGCAGCTTGGGCGGGGGGGCCTTAGGTGCAGATACGCAGTATTTT. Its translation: CASSLGGGALGADTQYF. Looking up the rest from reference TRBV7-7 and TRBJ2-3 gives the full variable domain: GAGVSQSPRYKVTKRGQDVTLRCDPISSHATLYWYQQALGQGPEFLTYFNYEAQPDKSGLPSDRFSAERPEGSISTLTIQRTEQRDSAMYRCASSLGGGALGADTQYFGPGTRLTVL.

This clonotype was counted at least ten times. CDR3 loop: CSVDLQVLSTEAFF. CDR3 bases: TGCAGCGTTGATTTGCAGGTTTTGAGCACTGAAGCTTTCTTT. The V call is TRBV29-1, the J call TRBJ1-1; no clear D gene. Germline CDR1 is SQVTM and CDR2 is ANQGSEA. The length of the CDR3 is 14 residues. The V and J ends lost 3 bases and 4 bases respectively, with 15 bases between them.

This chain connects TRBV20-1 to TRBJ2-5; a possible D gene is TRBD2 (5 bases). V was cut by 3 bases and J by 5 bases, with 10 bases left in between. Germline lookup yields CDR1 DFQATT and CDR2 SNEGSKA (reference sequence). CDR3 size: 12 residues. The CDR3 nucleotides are TGCAGTGCTAGCCGGGAACACGAGACCCAGTACTTC. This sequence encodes CSASREHETQYF.

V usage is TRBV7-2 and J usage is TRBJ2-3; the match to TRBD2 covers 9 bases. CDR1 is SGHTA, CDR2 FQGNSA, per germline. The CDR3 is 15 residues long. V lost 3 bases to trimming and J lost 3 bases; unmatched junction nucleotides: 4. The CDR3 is CASSLEGLATDTQYF. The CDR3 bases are TGTGCCAGCAGCTTGGAGGGACTAGCTACAGATACGCAGTATTTT.

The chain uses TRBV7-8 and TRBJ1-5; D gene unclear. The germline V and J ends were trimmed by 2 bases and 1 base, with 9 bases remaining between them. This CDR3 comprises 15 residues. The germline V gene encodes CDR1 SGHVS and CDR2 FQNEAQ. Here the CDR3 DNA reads TGTGCCAGCAGCTTATTTTCACAGAGCAATCAGCCCCAGCATTTT. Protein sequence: CASSLFSQSNQPQHF.

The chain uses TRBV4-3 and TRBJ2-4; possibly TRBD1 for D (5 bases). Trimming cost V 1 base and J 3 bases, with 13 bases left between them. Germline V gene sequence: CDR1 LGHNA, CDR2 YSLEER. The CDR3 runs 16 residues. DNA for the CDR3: TGCGCCAGCAGCCAAGTTACGCAGGGTAGCAAAAACATTCAGTACTTC. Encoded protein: CASSQVTQGSKNIQYF.

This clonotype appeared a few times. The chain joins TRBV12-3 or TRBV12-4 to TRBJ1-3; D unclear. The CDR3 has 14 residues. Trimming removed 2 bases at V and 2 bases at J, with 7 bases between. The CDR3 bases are TGTGCCAGCAGTTTACGGCAGACTGGAAACACCATATATTTT. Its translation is CASSLRQTGNTIYF.

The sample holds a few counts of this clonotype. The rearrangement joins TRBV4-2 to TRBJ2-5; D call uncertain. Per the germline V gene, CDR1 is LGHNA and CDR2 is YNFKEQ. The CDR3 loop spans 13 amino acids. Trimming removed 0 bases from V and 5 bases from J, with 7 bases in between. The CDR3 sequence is CASSQDRVETQYF. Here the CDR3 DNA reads TGTGCCAGCAGCCAAGATAGGGTGGAGACCCAGTACTTC.

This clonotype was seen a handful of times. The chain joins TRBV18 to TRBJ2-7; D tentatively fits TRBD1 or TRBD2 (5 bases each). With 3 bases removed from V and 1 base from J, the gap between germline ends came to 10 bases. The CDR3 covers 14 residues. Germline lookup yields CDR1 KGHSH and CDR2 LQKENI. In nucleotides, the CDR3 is TGTGCCAGCTCACCCGGGACGTTTTCCTACGAGCAGTACTTC. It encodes CASSPGTFSYEQYF.

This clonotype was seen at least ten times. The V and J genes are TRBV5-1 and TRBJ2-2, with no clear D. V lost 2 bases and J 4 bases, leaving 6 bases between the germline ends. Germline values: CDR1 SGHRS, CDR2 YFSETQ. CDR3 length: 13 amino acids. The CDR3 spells CASSLSSTGELFF. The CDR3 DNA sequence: TGCGCCAGCAGCTTATCCTCCACCGGGGAGCTGTTTTTT.

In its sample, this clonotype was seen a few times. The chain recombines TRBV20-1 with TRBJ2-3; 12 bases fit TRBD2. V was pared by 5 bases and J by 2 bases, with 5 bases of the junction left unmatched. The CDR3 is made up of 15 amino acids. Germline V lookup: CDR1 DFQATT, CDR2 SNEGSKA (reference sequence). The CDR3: CSASRTSGATDTQYF. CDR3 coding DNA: TGCAGTGCTTCACGGACTAGCGGGGCCACAGATACGCAGTATTTT.

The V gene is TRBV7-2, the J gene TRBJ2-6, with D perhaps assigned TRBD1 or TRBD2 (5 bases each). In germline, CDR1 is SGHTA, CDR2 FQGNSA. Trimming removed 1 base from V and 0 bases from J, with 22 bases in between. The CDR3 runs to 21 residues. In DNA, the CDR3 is TGTGCCAGCAGCTTAGAGGGGAGAGTCCGGGACGCTGCCTCTGGGGCCAACGTCCTGACTTTC. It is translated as CASSLEGRVRDAASGANVLTF.

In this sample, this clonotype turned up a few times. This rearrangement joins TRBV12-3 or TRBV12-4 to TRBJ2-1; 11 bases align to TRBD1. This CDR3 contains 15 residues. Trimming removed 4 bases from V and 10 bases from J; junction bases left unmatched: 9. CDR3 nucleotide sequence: TGTGCCAGCAGTTCCTCCGGACAGGGGGCTGACGAGCAGTTCTTC. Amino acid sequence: CASSSSGQGADEQFF.

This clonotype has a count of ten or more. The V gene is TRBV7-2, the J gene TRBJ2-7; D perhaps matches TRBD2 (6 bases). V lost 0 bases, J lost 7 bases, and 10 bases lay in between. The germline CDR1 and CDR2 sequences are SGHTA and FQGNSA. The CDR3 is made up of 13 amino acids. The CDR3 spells CASSLAEGREQYF. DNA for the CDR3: TGTGCCAGCAGCTTAGCGGAAGGGAGGGAGCAGTACTTC.